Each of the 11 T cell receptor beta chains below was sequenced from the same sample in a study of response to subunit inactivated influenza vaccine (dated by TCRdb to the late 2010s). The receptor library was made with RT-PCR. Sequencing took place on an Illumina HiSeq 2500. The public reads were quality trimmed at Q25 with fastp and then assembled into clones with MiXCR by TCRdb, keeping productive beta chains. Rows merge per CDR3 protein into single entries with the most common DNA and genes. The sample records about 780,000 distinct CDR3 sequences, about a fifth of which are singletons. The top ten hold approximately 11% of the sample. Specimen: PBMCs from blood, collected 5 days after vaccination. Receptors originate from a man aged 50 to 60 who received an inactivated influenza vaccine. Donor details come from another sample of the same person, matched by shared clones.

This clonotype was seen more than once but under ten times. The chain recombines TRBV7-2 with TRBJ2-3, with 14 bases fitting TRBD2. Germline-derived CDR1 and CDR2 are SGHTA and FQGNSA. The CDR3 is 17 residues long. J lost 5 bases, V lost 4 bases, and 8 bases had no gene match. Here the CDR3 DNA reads TGTGCCAGCAGCTCAAGGACTAGCGGGGGGATAGTAGATACGCAGTATTTT. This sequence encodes CASSSRTSGGIVDTQYF. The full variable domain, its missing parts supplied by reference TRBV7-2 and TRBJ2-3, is GAGVSQSPSNKVTEKGKDVELRCDPISGHTALYWYRQSLGQGLEFLIYFQGNSAPDKSGLPSDRFSAERTGGSVSTLTIQRTQQEDSAVYLCASSSRTSGGIVDTQYFGPGTRLTVL.

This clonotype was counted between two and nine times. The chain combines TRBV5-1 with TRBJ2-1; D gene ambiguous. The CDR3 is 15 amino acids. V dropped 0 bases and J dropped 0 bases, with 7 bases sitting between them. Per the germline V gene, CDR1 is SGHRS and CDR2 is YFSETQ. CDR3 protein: CASSLVSSSYNEQFF. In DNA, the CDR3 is TGCGCCAGCAGCTTGGTATCGAGCTCCTACAATGAGCAGTTCTTC.

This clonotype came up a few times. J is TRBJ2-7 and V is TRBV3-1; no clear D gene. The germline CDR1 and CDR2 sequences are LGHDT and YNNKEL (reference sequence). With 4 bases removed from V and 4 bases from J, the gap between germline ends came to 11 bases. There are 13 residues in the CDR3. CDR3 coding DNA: TGTGCCAGCAGCCTAACCGACAAGTACGAGCAGTACTTC. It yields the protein CASSLTDKYEQYF.

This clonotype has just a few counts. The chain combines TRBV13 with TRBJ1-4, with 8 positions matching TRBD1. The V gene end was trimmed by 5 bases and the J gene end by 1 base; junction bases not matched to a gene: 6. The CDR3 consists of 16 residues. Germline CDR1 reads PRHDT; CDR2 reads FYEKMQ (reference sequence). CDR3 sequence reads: CASSPGTGRTNEKLFF. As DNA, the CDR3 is TGTGCCAGCAGCCCCGGGACAGGCCGAACTAATGAAAAACTGTTTTTT.

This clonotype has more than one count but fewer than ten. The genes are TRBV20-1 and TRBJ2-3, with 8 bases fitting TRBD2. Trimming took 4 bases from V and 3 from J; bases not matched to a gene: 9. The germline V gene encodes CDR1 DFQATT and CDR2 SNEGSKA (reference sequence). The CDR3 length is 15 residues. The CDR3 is CSATPGTSSTDTQYF. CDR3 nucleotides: TGCAGTGCTACCCCCGGGACTAGTAGTACAGATACGCAGTATTTT.

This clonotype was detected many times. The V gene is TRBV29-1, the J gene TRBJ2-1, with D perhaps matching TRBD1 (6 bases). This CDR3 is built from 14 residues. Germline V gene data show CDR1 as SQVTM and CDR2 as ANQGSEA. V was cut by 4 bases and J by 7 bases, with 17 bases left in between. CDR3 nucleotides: TGCAGCGTTGTAAGGGGGACCCCCGGGAATGAGCAGTTCTTC. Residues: CSVVRGTPGNEQFF.

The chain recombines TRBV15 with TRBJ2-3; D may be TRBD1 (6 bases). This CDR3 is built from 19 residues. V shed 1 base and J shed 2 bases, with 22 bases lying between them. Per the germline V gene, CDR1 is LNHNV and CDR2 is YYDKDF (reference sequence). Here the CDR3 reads CATSRGEDFGRGNTDTQYF. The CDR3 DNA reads TGTGCCACCAGCAGAGGGGAAGACTTCGGAAGGGGGAACACAGATACGCAGTATTTT.

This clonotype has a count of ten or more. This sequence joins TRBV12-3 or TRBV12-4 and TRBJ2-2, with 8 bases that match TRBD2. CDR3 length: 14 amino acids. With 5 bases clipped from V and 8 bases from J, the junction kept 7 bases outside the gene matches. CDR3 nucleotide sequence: TGTGCCAGCAGTAGGAAAGCGGGAGCTGGGGAGCTGTTTTTT. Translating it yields CASSRKAGAGELFF.

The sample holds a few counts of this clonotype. Written as DNA, the CDR3 is TGTGCCAGCACCAGACTAGCGGAATACAATGAGCAGTTCTTC. This encodes CASTRLAEYNEQFF. This sequence joins TRBV12-3 or TRBV12-4 and TRBJ2-1; 9 bases line up with TRBD2. The CDR3 consists of 14 residues. Trimming at V came to 7 bases and at J to 4 bases, leaving 5 bases not matched to a gene.

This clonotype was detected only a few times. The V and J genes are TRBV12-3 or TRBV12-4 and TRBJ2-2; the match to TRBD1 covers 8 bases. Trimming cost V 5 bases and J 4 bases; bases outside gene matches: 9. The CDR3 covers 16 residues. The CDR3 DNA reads TGTGCCAGCAGTACCTTGACAGGGGTCACCACCGGGGAGCTGTTTTTT. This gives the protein CASSTLTGVTTGELFF.

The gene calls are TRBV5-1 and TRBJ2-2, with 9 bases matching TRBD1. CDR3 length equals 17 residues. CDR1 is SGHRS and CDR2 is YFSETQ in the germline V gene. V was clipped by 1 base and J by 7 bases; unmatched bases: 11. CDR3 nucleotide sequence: TGCGCCAGCAGCTTGTACTTTGGGACAGGGCAGAACGGGGAGCTGTTTTTT. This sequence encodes CASSLYFGTGQNGELFF.